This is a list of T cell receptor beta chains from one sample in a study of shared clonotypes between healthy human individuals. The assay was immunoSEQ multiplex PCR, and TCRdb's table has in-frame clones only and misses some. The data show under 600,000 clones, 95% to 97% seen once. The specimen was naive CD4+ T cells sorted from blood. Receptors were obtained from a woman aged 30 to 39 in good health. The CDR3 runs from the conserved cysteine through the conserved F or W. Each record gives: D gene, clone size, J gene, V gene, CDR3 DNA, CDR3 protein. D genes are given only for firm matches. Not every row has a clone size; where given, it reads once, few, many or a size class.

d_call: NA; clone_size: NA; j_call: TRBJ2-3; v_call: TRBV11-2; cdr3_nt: TGTGCCAGCAGCTCCACAGATACGCAGTATTTT; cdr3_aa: CASSSTDTQYF
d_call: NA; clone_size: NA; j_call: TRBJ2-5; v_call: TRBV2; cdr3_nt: TGTGCCAGCAGAGCCCGGGACCTCAGGGAGACCCAGTACTTC; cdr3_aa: CASRARDLRETQYF
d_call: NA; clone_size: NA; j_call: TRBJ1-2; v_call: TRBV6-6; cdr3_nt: TGTGCCAGCAGTCCCCGAAGGGTTCAGGGCTACACCTTC; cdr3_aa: CASSPRRVQGYTF
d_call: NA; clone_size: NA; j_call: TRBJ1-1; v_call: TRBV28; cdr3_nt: TGTGCCAGCAGTTTTAACAGGGCCACTGAAGCTTTCTTT; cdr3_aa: CASSFNRATEAFF
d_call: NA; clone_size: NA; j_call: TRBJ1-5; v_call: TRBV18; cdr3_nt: TGTGCCAGCTCACCCGAACAGGCCAATCAGCCCCAGCATTTT; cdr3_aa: CASSPEQANQPQHF
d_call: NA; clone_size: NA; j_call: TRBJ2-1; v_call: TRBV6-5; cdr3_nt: TGTGCCAGCAGTTACGATCGGGGCGGGTCCAATGAGCAGTTCTTC; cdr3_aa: CASSYDRGGSNEQFF
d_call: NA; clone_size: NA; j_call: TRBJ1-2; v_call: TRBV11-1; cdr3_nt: TGTGCCAGCAGTAACAGAGAACACTATGGCTACACCTTC; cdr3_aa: CASSNREHYGYTF
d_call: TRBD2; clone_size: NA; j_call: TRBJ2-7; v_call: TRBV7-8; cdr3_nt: TGTGCCAGCAGCCCGGCGGGAGGGCCGGGGGAGCAGTACTTC; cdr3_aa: CASSPAGGPGEQYF
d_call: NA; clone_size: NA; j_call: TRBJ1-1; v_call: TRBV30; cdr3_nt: TGTGCCTGGAGTGTACCGAGGGAACGGGGTAACACTGAAGCTTTCTTT; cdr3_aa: CAWSVPRERGNTEAFF
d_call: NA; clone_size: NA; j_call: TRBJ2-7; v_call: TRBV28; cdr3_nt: TGTGCCAGCAGTTTACAGGACCCCTACGAGCAGTACTTC; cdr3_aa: CASSLQDPYEQYF
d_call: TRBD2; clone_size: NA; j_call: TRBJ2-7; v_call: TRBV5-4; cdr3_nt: TGTGCCAGCAGCCCGGGACTAGCGGGGGCCCTTTTAGGCTACGAGCAGTACTTC; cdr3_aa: CASSPGLAGALLGYEQYF
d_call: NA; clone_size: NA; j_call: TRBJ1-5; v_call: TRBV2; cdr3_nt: TGTGCCAGCAGGGGGGAAGGCAATCAGCCCCAGCATTTT; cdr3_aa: CASRGEGNQPQHF
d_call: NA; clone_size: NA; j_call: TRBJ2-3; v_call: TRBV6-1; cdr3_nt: TGTGCCAGCAGTGGGCCCCTAGCGTCTAGCACAGATACGCAGTATTTT; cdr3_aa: CASSGPLASSTDTQYF
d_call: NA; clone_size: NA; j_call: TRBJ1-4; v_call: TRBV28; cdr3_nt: TGTGCCAGCCGTGGGTGGACAACTAATGAAAAACTGTTTTTT; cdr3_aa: CASRGWTTNEKLFF
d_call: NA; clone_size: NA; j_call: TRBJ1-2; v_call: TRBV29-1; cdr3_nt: TGCAGCGTTGGACAGGTTCGGAACTATGGCTACACCTTC; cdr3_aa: CSVGQVRNYGYTF
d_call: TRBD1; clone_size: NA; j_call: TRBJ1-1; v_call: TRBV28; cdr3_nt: TGTGCCAGCAGGGGAGGGACAGGCAACACTGAAGCTTTCTTT; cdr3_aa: CASRGGTGNTEAFF
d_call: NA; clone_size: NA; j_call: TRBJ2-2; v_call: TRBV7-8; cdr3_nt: TGTGCCAGCAGCTCACGACCTGGGCGGGCCGGGGAGCTGTTTTTT; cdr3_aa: CASSSRPGRAGELFF
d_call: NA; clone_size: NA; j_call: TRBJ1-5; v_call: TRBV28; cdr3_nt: TGTGCCAGCAGTTACGGACGGCTACTTTATAGCAATCAGCCCCAGCATTTT; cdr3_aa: CASSYGRLLYSNQPQHF
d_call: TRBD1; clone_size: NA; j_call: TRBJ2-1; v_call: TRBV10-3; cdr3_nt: TGTGCCATCAGTGCCGCGGGACAGGACAATGAGCAGTTCTTC; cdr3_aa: CAISAAGQDNEQFF
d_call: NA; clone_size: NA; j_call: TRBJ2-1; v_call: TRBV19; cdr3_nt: TGTGCCAGTAGTATAGTACTAACTTACAATGAGCAGTTCTTC; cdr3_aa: CASSIVLTYNEQFF
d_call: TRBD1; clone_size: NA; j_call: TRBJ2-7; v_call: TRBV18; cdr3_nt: TGTGCCAGCTCACCGAAGACAGGGGCTCAGGCCGAGCAGTACTTC; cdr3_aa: CASSPKTGAQAEQYF
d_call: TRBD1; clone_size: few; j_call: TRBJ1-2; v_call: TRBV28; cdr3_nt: TGTGCCAGTAGCCGGGGACAGGCTTATGGCTACACCTTC; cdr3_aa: CASSRGQAYGYTF
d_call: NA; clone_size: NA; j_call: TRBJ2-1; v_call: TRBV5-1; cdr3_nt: TGCGCCAGCAGCTTGGCCGTCGGGAGTAGCAATGAGCAGTTCTTC; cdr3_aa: CASSLAVGSSNEQFF
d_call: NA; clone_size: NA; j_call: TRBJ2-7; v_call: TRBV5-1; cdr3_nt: TGCGCCAGCAGCCCCCAGGCCAGAGGGGTCACCTACGAGCAGTACTTC; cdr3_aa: CASSPQARGVTYEQYF
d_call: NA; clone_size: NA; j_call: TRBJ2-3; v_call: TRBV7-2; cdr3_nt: TGTGCCAGCAGCTTCGGAGCCCCAGATACGCAGTATTTT; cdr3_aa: CASSFGAPDTQYF